Presented here are 19 T cell receptor beta chains from one specimen sequenced in a study of cytomegalovirus exposure and HLA in healthy donors. The PCR employed 60 Vbeta primers together with 13 Jbeta primers. Sequencing was performed with immunoSEQ multiplex PCR; in TCRdb, only in-frame clones are kept and a portion is missing. The table shows about 96,000 clones, with about four fifths occurring only once. The sample comprised PBMCs. Receptor source: a woman in her 70s in good health and CMV-seropositive.

The chain uses TRBV18 and TRBJ2-7; possible D gene TRBD2, 5 bases. Trimming stripped 5 bases from V and 0 bases from J, with 8 bases between. CDR3 length: 13 amino acids. Germline V gene sequence: CDR1 KGHSH, CDR2 LQKENI. This CDR3 reads CASSEGPSYEQYF. In nucleotides, the CDR3 is TGTGCCAGCTCAGAGGGTCCCTCCTACGAGCAGTACTTC.

The chain carries TRBV11-2 and TRBJ1-4, with a weak D call TRBD1 (5 bases). There are 14 residues in the CDR3. With 2 bases removed from V and 8 bases from J, the gap between germline ends came to 12 bases. Germline lookup yields CDR1 SGHAT and CDR2 FQNNGV. CDR3 sequence (DNA): TGTGCCAGCAGCTTATCCCAGGGTGGGGAAAAACTGTTTTTT. It specifies CASSLSQGGEKLFF.

V is TRBV4-2 and J is TRBJ2-7, with 7 bases that match TRBD1. Germline CDR1 LGHNA, CDR2 YNFKEQ. There are 15 residues in the CDR3. Trimming at V came to 1 base and at J to 1 base, leaving 4 bases not matched to a gene. Written as DNA, the CDR3 is TGTGCCAGCAGCCAAGTACAGGGGTCTTCCTACGAGCAGTACTTC. This encodes CASSQVQGSSYEQYF.

The chain recombines TRBV29-1 with TRBJ2-1; 9 positions agree with TRBD2. J was trimmed by 5 bases and V by 7 bases; bases with no gene match: 9. Germline V gene sequence: CDR1 SQVTM, CDR2 ANQGSEA. The CDR3 is 14 residues long. Here the CDR3 reads CSADKRGAHNEQFF. The CDR3, as DNA: TGCAGCGCCGATAAGCGGGGGGCCCACAATGAGCAGTTCTTC.

This clone was counted only a few times. The CDR3 region has the DNA TGTGCCAGCAGCTCATCCGGGACCTACGAGCAGTACTTC. Protein sequence: CASSSSGTYEQYF. The rearrangement links TRBV25-1 to TRBJ2-7; maybe TRBD2 (5 bases). The V end lost 6 bases, the J end lost 2 bases, and 11 bases lay between the germline ends. Germline V CDR1 and CDR2: MGHDK, SYGVNS. This CDR3 has 13 amino acids.

The chain combines TRBV28 with TRBJ1-2; 10 bases line up with TRBD1. Germline CDR1 reads MDHEN; CDR2 reads SYDVKM. The length of the CDR3 is 14 residues. J lost 8 bases, V lost 4 bases, and 7 bases had no gene match. The chain's CDR3 is CASSWSGQGTGYTF. The CDR3 region has the DNA TGTGCCAGCAGTTGGTCGGGACAGGGGACCGGCTACACCTTC.

V gene TRBV14 combines with J gene TRBJ2-7; 9 positions match TRBD1. J gave up 2 bases and V 4 bases, and 9 bases lay outside the gene matches. The CDR3 covers 16 residues. In germline, CDR1 is SGHDN, CDR2 FVKESK. The CDR3 here is CASSRSGQGRPYEQYF. CDR3 coding DNA: TGTGCCAGCAGCCGTTCGGGACAGGGAAGACCCTACGAGCAGTACTTC.

V is TRBV25-1 and J is TRBJ2-7, with 8 bases identical to TRBD1. Per the germline V gene, CDR1 is MGHDK and CDR2 is SYGVNS. Unmatched junction bases numbered 5, after V lost 3 bases and J lost 7 bases. This CDR3 comprises 13 residues. Here the CDR3 DNA reads TGTGCCAGCAGTGACGACAGGGGCTGGGAGCAGTACTTC. This sequence encodes CASSDDRGWEQYF.

This chain connects TRBV27 to TRBJ2-1; unclear D gene. Germline CDR1 reads MNHEY; CDR2 reads SMNVEV (reference sequence). The CDR3 runs 15 residues. Trimming took 6 bases from V and 0 from J, leaving 12 bases between them. Here the CDR3 reads CASREFTRSYNEQFF. The CDR3 nucleotides read TGTGCCAGCAGAGAGTTTACCCGCTCCTACAATGAGCAGTTCTTC.

This chain connects TRBV19 to TRBJ2-7, with TRBD1 matching 8 bases. After removal of 1 base from V and 0 bases from J, the junction contained 2 bases not matched to a gene. The germline CDR1 and CDR2 sequences are LNHDA and SQIVND (reference sequence). The CDR3 sequence is 15 residues long. The DNA of the CDR3 is TGTGCCAGTAGTATAGGGACAGGGCTCTCCTACGAGCAGTACTTC. As protein: CASSIGTGLSYEQYF.

The rearrangement links TRBV11-1 to TRBJ2-6, with a possible D match to TRBD1 (6 bases). V was trimmed by 5 bases and J by 1 base, leaving 21 bases between them. CDR1 and CDR2 (germline): SGHAT, FQDESV (reference sequence). This CDR3 has 19 amino acids. The CDR3 nucleotides read TGTGCCAGCAGCCCTGGACTGCTCACACAGGGATCTGGGGCCAACGTCCTGACTTTC. Protein product: CASSPGLLTQGSGANVLTF.

This rearrangement joins TRBV25-1 to TRBJ1-2; D ambiguous. The CDR3 consists of 16 residues. The germline V gene encodes CDR1 MGHDK and CDR2 SYGVNS. Between the trimmed V and J ends, which lost 0 bases and 4 bases, there was a span of 15 bases. The DNA for the CDR3 is TGTGCCAGCAGTGAATATGGTGGCATCCGAGGCTATGGCTACACCTTC. Translated: CASSEYGGIRGYGYTF.

The CDR3 DNA follows: TGTGCCAGCAGCCTCCAGGGTGAAGGAGAGACCCAGTACTTC. It translates to CASSLQGEGETQYF. V gene TRBV7-3 combines with J gene TRBJ2-5; a possible D gene is TRBD1 (5 bases). Deletions cut 5 bases from V and 4 bases from J, with 14 bases between. Germline CDR1 SGHTA, CDR2 FQGTGA. This CDR3 has 14 residues.

This chain links TRBV18 with TRBJ2-3; D may be TRBD1 (5 bases). V was pared by 0 bases and J by 5 bases, with 15 bases between. Per the germline V gene, CDR1 is KGHSH and CDR2 is LQKENI. The CDR3 runs to 16 residues. CDR3 residues: CASSPPRRVVIDTQYF. The CDR3, as DNA: TGTGCCAGCTCACCACCACGCAGGGTGGTGATAGATACGCAGTATTTT.

The chain carries TRBV6-1 and TRBJ2-1; D may be TRBD2 (7 bases). From germline, CDR1 is MNHNS and CDR2 SASEGT. The V end was cut by 11 bases, the J end by 3 bases, with 17 bases between. CDR3 length equals 14 residues. The CDR3 spells CAGGRGPNYNEQFF. Written as DNA, the CDR3 is TGTGCCGGGGGGCGGGGGCCGAACTACAATGAGCAGTTCTTC.

The CDR3 here is CASRRLAGDHYEQYF. In DNA, the CDR3 is TGTGCCAGCAGGAGACTAGCGGGGGACCATTACGAGCAGTACTTC. The rearrangement uses TRBV7-2 and TRBJ2-7, with 12 bases matching TRBD2. Looked up from germline, CDR1 is SGHTA and CDR2 is FQGNSA. The junction had 7 bases not matched to a gene; V was cut back by 6 bases and J by 4 bases. The CDR3 is made up of 15 amino acids.

The chain joins TRBV10-1 to TRBJ2-7, with 7 bases fitting TRBD1. V was pared by 0 bases and J by 2 bases, with 7 bases of the junction left unmatched. Germline V gene sequence: CDR1 WNHNN, CDR2 SYGVQD (reference sequence). This CDR3 spans 16 amino acids. The CDR3 reads CASSESGRGQPYEQYF. The DNA for the CDR3 is TGCGCCAGCAGTGAGTCAGGAAGGGGACAGCCCTACGAGCAGTACTTC.

The rearrangement links TRBV7-8 to TRBJ2-6; 9 positions match TRBD1. The CDR3 is 19 amino acids. V shed 5 bases and J 0 bases; nucleotides not matched to a gene: 11. The germline V gene has CDR1 SGHVS and CDR2 FQNEAQ. The CDR3 region is CASSQLNRGRSSGANVLTF. The DNA of the CDR3 is TGTGCCAGCAGCCAACTCAACAGGGGGCGTAGCTCTGGGGCCAACGTCCTGACTTTC.

This chain uses TRBV19 with TRBJ2-3, with 7 positions matching TRBD1. From germline, CDR1 is LNHDA and CDR2 SQIVND (reference sequence). The CDR3 spans 14 residues. Trimming at V came to 4 bases and at J to 4 bases, leaving 5 bases not matched to a gene. CDR3 protein: CASSTDRRADTQYF. In DNA form, the CDR3 reads TGTGCCAGTAGTACGGACAGGCGAGCAGATACGCAGTATTTT.